Below, 26 T cell receptor beta chains from the same sample are listed, as sequenced in a study of blood T cell repertoires in COVID-19. The method was immunoSEQ multiplex PCR; TCRdb's version includes in-frame clones alone and lacks a portion of them. The sample has about 40,000 clones; roughly nine tenths are singletons. Material for sequencing was peripheral blood. The receptors were gathered from a man in his 60s with COVID-19, enrolled during active disease.

The chain has TRBV3-1 (or the pseudogene TRBV3-2) and TRBJ2-7; TRBD2 is a possible D gene (5 bases). The CDR3 runs 15 residues. Germline CDR1 and CDR2: LGHDT and YNNKEL (reference sequence). V lost 2 bases to trimming and J lost 4 bases, with 15 bases between them. CDR3 nucleotide sequence: TGTGCCAGCAGCCAAAATGACTACCCGTCTTACGAGCAGTACTTC. The encoded protein is CASSQNDYPSYEQYF.

The chain employs TRBV11-3 and TRBJ2-5, with D possibly TRBD1 on 6 matching bases. The length of the CDR3 is 13 residues. CDR1 SGHNT and CDR2 YENEEA come from the germline V gene. Trimming stripped 3 bases from V and 2 bases from J, with 7 bases between. The DNA for the CDR3 is TGTGCCAGCAGCTTCACAGGGCAAGAGACCCAGTACTTC. Its translation is CASSFTGQETQYF.

The chain joins TRBV28 to TRBJ1-6; D might be TRBD1 (5 bases). Germline V CDR1 and CDR2: MDHEN, SYDVKM. The length of the CDR3 is 16 residues. The germline V and J ends were trimmed by 2 bases and 9 bases, with 17 bases remaining between them. CDR3 DNA: TGTGCCAGCAGTTTACCATACAGGACGGCAAGTTCACCCCTCCACTTT. It specifies CASSLPYRTASSPLHF.

The chain uses TRBV11-2 and TRBJ1-6; D unresolved. The V gene lost 9 bases and the J gene lost 0 bases, with 6 bases spanning the gap. The CDR3 is made up of 13 amino acids. Germline values: CDR1 SGHAT, CDR2 FQNNGV. The CDR3 loop is CASSSSYNSPLHF. For the CDR3, the DNA is TGTGCCAGTTCGAGCTCCTATAATTCACCCCTCCACTTT.

The V gene is TRBV19, the J gene TRBJ2-5; D is undetermined. Between the trimmed V and J ends, which lost 4 bases and 5 bases, there was a span of 5 bases. The CDR3 is 11 amino acids. The germline V gene encodes CDR1 LNHDA and CDR2 SQIVND (reference sequence). The CDR3 reads CASSNTETQYF. In nucleotides, the CDR3 is TGTGCCAGTAGTAACACGGAGACCCAGTACTTC.

The chain couples TRBV6-4 to TRBJ1-1, with D perhaps matching TRBD1 (6 bases). V lost 6 bases and J lost 4, with 12 bases in between. Germline assignment: CDR1 MRHNA and CDR2 SNTAGT. The CDR3 extends over 13 amino acids. The CDR3 coding sequence is TGTGCCAGCAGGGACAGCGGAGGCACTGAAGCTTTCTTT. This sequence encodes CASRDSGGTEAFF.

The V and J genes are TRBV18 and TRBJ2-2; 9 bases are shared with TRBD2. Germline V CDR1 and CDR2: KGHSH, LQKENI. J gave up 5 bases and V 2 bases, and 18 bases lay outside the gene matches. This CDR3 is built from 20 residues. Here the CDR3 DNA reads TGTGCCAGCTCACCAGGAGGATCGGCGGGAGGGCCCGGATATACCGGGGAGCTGTTTTTT. The encoded protein is CASSPGGSAGGPGYTGELFF.

The rearrangement joins TRBV19 to TRBJ1-6; tentative D call: TRBD1 (6 bases). Germline loops: CDR1 LNHDA, CDR2 SQIVND (reference sequence). The CDR3 extends over 15 amino acids. V dropped 5 bases and J dropped 5 bases, with 13 bases sitting between them. The CDR3 sequence: CASSAQYRDNSPLHF. CDR3 coding DNA: TGTGCCAGTAGTGCCCAGTACAGGGATAATTCACCCCTCCACTTT.

Comments on this clone: Mismatch with germline at one junction end may stem from a read error. The chain employs TRBV4-2 and TRBJ2-3; 8 bases match TRBD2. Germline CDR1 is LGHNA and CDR2 is YNFKEQ. The CDR3 consists of 16 residues. The DNA for the CDR3 is TGTGCCAGCAGCCAAGTAGCCAGCGGGAGCATAGATACGCAGTATTTT. It encodes CASSQVASGSIDTQYF.

The chain joins TRBV5-6 to TRBJ2-7; TRBD1 is a possible D gene (6 bases). Per the germline V gene, CDR1 is SGHDT and CDR2 is YYEEEE. CDR3 length: 13 residues. V was trimmed by 4 bases and J by 3 bases, leaving 11 bases between them. The CDR3 region is CASSVGGSYEQYF. The CDR3 DNA sequence: TGTGCCAGCAGCGTAGGGGGTAGCTACGAGCAGTACTTC.

This clone was seen just once. The chain uses TRBV7-8 and TRBJ1-2, with D tentatively TRBD1 (5 bases). Germline V gives CDR1 SGHVS, CDR2 FQNEAQ. The CDR3 is made up of 13 amino acids. Trimming left V 5 bases short and J 7 bases short, with 14 bases between. The CDR3 sequence: CASSPTRQGGYTF. The CDR3 coding sequence is TGTGCCAGCAGCCCGACCAGGCAGGGTGGCTACACCTTC.

This chain joins TRBV5-6 and TRBJ2-7; D perhaps matches TRBD2 (5 bases). V was pared by 4 bases and J by 1 base, with 15 bases between. The CDR3 totals 15 residues. The germline gives CDR1 SGHDT, CDR2 YYEEEE. The CDR3 loop is CASSQRGQPSYEQYF. Written as DNA, the CDR3 is TGTGCCAGCAGCCAACGAGGGCAGCCTTCCTACGAGCAGTACTTC.

The count of this clone is one. The chain joins TRBV19 to TRBJ2-5, with TRBD1 matching over 8 bases. The CDR3 contains 13 residues. The junction had 7 bases not matched to a gene; V was cut back by 8 bases and J by 5 bases. CDR1 and CDR2 (germline): LNHDA, SQIVND (reference sequence). This chain's CDR3 is CASQGGDRETQYF. CDR3 DNA: TGTGCCAGTCAGGGTGGGGACAGGGAGACCCAGTACTTC.

J is TRBJ2-5 and V is TRBV6-2 or TRBV6-3, with 7 bases that match TRBD2. Germline-derived CDR1 and CDR2 are MNHEY and SVGEGT. With 5 bases clipped from V and 5 bases from J, the junction kept 5 bases outside the gene matches. The length of the CDR3 is 13 residues. DNA for the CDR3: TGTGCCAGCAGTCGGGCGGGAGACGAGACCCAGTACTTC. Encoded protein: CASSRAGDETQYF.

The chain recombines TRBV28 with TRBJ1-2, with D unresolved. V was cut by 6 bases and J by 4 bases, with 6 bases left in between. The CDR3 sequence is 11 residues long. CDR1 is MDHEN and CDR2 is SYDVKM in the germline V gene. CDR3 in amino acids: CASRGSYGYTF. The CDR3 DNA reads as TGTGCCAGCAGGGGCTCCTATGGCTACACCTTC.

The chain uses TRBV11-3 and TRBJ2-7; TRBD2 agrees at 9 bases. The CDR3 is 14 amino acids. Losses at the gene ends were 3 bases for V and 7 bases for J; bases not matched to a gene: 7. Germline lookup yields CDR1 SGHNT and CDR2 YENEEA. CDR3 sequence reads: CASSLSGLAREQYF. CDR3 bases: TGTGCCAGCAGCTTGTCTGGACTAGCGAGGGAGCAGTACTTC. The full variable domain, rest sourced from reference TRBV11-3 and TRBJ2-7, is EAGVVQSPRYKIIEKKQPVAFWCNPISGHNTLYWYLQNLGQGPELLIRYENEEAVDDSQLPKDRFSAERLKGVDSTLKIQPAELGDSAVYLCASSLSGLAREQYFGPGTRLTVT.

This sequence joins TRBV5-1 and TRBJ1-2, with TRBD1 matching 8 bases. V lost 2 bases and J lost 8; bases outside the gene matches: 8. The germline V gene has CDR1 SGHRS and CDR2 YFSETQ. The CDR3 has 14 amino acids. CDR3 DNA: TGCGCCAGCAGCTTTAACGGACAGGGAGGAGGCTACACCTTC. Translating gives CASSFNGQGGGYTF. The full variable domain, in which reference TRBV5-1 and TRBJ1-2 provide the parts outside the CDR3, is KAGVTQTPRYLIKTRGQQVTLSCSPISGHRSVSWYQQTPGQGLQFLFEYFSETQRNKGNFPGRFSGRQFSNSRSEMNVSTLELGDSALYLCASSFNGQGGGYTFGSGTRLTVV.

The chain has TRBV28 and TRBJ2-7; D might be TRBD2 (5 bases). This CDR3 comprises 14 residues. Germline V gene sequence: CDR1 MDHEN, CDR2 SYDVKM. Trimming pared 0 bases from V and 4 bases from J, leaving 10 bases between. The CDR3 reads CASSLWGEVYEQYF. In DNA form, the CDR3 reads TGTGCCAGCAGTTTATGGGGAGAGGTGTACGAGCAGTACTTC.

The V call is TRBV9, the J call TRBJ2-1; TRBD2 matches 7 bases. V was clipped by 3 bases and J by 6 bases; unmatched bases: 6. In germline, CDR1 is SGDLS, CDR2 YYNGEE. The CDR3 is 14 residues long. CDR3 nucleotide sequence: TGTGCCAGCAGCGCATTCACTAGCGCCAATGAGCAGTTCTTC. This encodes CASSAFTSANEQFF.

The chain links TRBV6-1 to TRBJ2-1, with 9 bases identical to TRBD2. J gave up 6 bases and V 3 bases, and 6 bases lay outside the gene matches. There are 15 residues in the CDR3. Germline V gene sequence: CDR1 MNHNS, CDR2 SASEGT. The DNA for the CDR3 is TGTGCCAGCAGTGAGGGGACTAGCCCCTCCAATGAGCAGTTCTTC. Translated, it gives CASSEGTSPSNEQFF.

The chain carries TRBV29-1 and TRBJ1-1; no firm D call. The CDR3 is made up of 15 amino acids. Germline V gene lookup returns CDR1 SQVTM and CDR2 ANQGSEA. Deletions cut 4 bases from V and 1 base from J, with 16 bases between. CDR3 sequence reads: CSVATEPTPNTEAFF. The CDR3 DNA sequence: TGCAGCGTTGCTACAGAACCAACCCCGAACACTGAAGCTTTCTTT.

CDR3 nucleotides: TGTGCCAGCAGTTCAGAGGGGGCGTTATACAATGAGCAGTTCTTC. It specifies CASSSEGALYNEQFF. This sequence joins TRBV28 and TRBJ2-1, with 7 nucleotides matching TRBD1. The germline CDR1 and CDR2 sequences are MDHEN and SYDVKM. The CDR3 contains 15 residues. Trimming cost V 4 bases and J 4 bases; bases outside gene matches: 7.

This clone was counted a few times. The chain joins TRBV7-9 to TRBJ2-1, with D tentatively TRBD2 (5 bases). Trimming pared 5 bases from V and 8 bases from J, leaving 22 bases between. Germline CDR1 is SEHNR and CDR2 is FQNEAQ (reference sequence). The CDR3 runs to 16 residues. The CDR3 DNA sequence: TGTGCCAGCAGCCCCATCCTTGCGAGGGAGAGTCATGAGCAGTTCTTC. It is translated as CASSPILARESHEQFF.

V gene TRBV5-1 combines with J gene TRBJ1-1; 8 bases agree with TRBD1. Germline values: CDR1 SGHRS, CDR2 YFSETQ. Trimming at V came to 4 bases and at J to 7 bases, leaving 12 bases not matched to a gene. The CDR3 consists of 15 residues. CDR3 residues: CASSPEGQASIEAFF. The CDR3, as DNA: TGCGCCAGCAGCCCCGAGGGACAGGCTTCAATTGAAGCTTTCTTT.

The chain joins TRBV4-1 to TRBJ2-7; TRBD1 is a possible D gene (5 bases). Trimming shortened V by 0 bases and J by 6 bases, and 18 bases separated the two germline ends. Germline CDR1 MGHRA, CDR2 YSYEKL. CDR3 length equals 16 residues. CDR3 sequence reads: CASSQEPTGTRGEQYF. DNA for the CDR3: TGCGCCAGCAGCCAAGAGCCTACAGGTACCCGCGGCGAGCAGTACTTC.

The V and J genes are TRBV19 and TRBJ2-5; TRBD1 might be the D (5 bases). Germline CDR1 is LNHDA and CDR2 is SQIVND (reference sequence). The CDR3 covers 13 residues. Trimming left V 4 bases short and J 5 bases short, with 11 bases between. DNA of the CDR3: TGTGCCAGTAGTACGCAGGGAAAGGAGACCCAGTACTTC. This encodes CASSTQGKETQYF.